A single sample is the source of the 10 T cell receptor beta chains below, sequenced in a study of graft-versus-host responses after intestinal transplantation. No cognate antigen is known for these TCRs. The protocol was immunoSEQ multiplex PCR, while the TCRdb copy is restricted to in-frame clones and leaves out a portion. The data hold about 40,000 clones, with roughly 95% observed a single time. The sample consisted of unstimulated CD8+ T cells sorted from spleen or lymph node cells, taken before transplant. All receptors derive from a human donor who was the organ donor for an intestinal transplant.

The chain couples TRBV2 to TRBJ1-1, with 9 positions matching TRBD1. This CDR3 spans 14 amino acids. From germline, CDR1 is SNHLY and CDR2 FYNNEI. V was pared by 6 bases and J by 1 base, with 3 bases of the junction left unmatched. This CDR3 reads CASSSGQGNTEAFF. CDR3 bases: TGTGCCAGCAGCTCGGGACAGGGGAACACTGAAGCTTTCTTT.

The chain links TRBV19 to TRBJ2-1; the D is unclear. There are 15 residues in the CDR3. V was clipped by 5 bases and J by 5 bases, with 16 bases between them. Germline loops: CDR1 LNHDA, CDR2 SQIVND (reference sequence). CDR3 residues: CASSFGRLPDNEQFF. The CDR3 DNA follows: TGTGCCAGTAGTTTTGGGCGGCTCCCAGACAATGAGCAGTTCTTC.

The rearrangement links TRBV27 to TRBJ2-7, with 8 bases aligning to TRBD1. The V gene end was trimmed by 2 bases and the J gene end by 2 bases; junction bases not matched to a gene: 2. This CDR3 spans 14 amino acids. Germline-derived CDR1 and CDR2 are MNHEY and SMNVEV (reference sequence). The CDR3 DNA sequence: TGTGCCAGCAGTTTAGGGACAGGCGCCTACGAGCAGTACTTC. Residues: CASSLGTGAYEQYF.

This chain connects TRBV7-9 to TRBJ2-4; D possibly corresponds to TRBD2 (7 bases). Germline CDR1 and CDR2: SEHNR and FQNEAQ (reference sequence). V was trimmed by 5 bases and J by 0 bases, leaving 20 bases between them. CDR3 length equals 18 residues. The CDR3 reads CASSNDVWGGGAKNIQYF. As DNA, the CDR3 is TGTGCCAGCAGCAATGATGTTTGGGGGGGCGGAGCCAAAAACATTCAGTACTTC. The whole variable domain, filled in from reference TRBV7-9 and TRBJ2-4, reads DTGVSQNPRHKITKRGQNVTFRCDPISEHNRLYWYRQTLGQGPEFLTYFQNEAQLEKSRLLSDRFSAERPKGSFSTLEIQRTEQGDSAMYLCASSNDVWGGGAKNIQYFGAGTRLSVL.

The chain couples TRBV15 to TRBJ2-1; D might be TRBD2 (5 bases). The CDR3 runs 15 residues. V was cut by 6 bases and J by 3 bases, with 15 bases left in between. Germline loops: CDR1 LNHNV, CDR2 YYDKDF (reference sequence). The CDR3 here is CATSLGVLGYNEQFF. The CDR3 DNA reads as TGTGCCACCAGTCTTGGGGTACTAGGCTACAATGAGCAGTTCTTC.

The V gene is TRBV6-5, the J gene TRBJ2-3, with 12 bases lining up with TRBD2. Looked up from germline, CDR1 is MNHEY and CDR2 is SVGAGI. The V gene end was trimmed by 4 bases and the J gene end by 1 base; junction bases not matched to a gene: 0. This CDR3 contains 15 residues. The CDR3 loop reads CASSWTSGGTDTQYF. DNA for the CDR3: TGTGCCAGCAGTTGGACTAGCGGGGGCACAGATACGCAGTATTTT.

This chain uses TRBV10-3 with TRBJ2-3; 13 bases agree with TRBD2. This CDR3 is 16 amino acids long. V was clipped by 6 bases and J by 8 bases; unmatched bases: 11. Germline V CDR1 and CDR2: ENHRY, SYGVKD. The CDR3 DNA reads TGTGCCATCAGCTGGACTAGCGGGGGCCTCGGAGGTACGCAGTATTTT. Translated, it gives CAISWTSGGLGGTQYF.

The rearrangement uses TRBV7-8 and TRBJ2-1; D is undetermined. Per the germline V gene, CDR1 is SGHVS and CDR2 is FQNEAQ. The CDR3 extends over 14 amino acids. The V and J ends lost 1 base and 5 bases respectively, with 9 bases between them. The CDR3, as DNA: TGTGCCAGCAGCTTAGAGTACGTCCACAATGAGCAGTTCTTC. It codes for CASSLEYVHNEQFF.

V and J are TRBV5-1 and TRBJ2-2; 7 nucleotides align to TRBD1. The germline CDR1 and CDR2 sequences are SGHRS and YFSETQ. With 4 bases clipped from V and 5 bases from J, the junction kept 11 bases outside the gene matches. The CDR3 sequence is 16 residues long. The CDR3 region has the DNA TGCGCCAGCAGCGATTACAACAGGGGATGGACCGGGGAGCTGTTTTTT. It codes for CASSDYNRGWTGELFF. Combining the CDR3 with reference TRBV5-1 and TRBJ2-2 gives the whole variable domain KAGVTQTPRYLIKTRGQQVTLSCSPISGHRSVSWYQQTPGQGLQFLFEYFSETQRNKGNFPGRFSGRQFSNSRSEMNVSTLELGDSALYLCASSDYNRGWTGELFFGEGSRLTVL.

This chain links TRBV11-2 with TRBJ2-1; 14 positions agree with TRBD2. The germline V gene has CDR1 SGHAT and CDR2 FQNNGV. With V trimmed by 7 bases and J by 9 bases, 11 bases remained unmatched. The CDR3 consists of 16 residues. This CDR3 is CASNPLRGLAGVEQFF. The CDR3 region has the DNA TGTGCCAGCAACCCTTTGAGGGGACTAGCGGGGGTTGAGCAGTTCTTC.